This TCR beta chain came from a study of T cell repertoires in cytomegalovirus infection. Study information: In public TCR beta signatures, there were indications of both CMV infection and matching HLA type.

Comments on this clonotype: Antigen specificity is unknown.

TCRdb re-analysed the reads in MiXCR, keeping a single row per CDR3 protein. This table holds more than 250,000 distinct CDR3 sequences, about 25% found once. This CDR3 has 18 residues. The germline V and J ends were trimmed by 5 bases and 4 bases, with 24 bases remaining between them. From germline, CDR1 is SGHAT and CDR2 FQNNGV. General study findings and limits: Dominating the ex vivo response were HLA-C-restricted CMV-specific TCR beta clonotypes.

The source is a human donor in good health (CMV status not recorded). Some clones in this sample may be carry-over from other donors' samples. Sequences were derived from cultured PBMCs, sampled from culture after CMV antigen stimulation. The rearrangement uses TRBV11-2 and TRBJ2-1; a possible D gene is TRBD2 (5 bases). CDR3 coding DNA: TGTGCCAGCAGCCCCATTGCCACCGCGGGCAAGAGGTACAATGAGCAGTTCTTC. Translation gives CASSPIATAGKRYNEQFF.